What follows are 15 T cell receptor beta chains derived from one specimen sequenced in a study of T cell responses to AZD1222 COVID-19 vaccine. Libraries were prepared by immunoSEQ multiplex PCR; TCRdb keeps only in-frame clonotypes and omits some of them. The sample shows around 110,000 clones, about 90% of them seen only once. The sample consisted of peripheral blood, taken on day 0 of AZD1222 vaccination. The origin of the receptors is an adult in good health.

The chain links TRBV7-8 to TRBJ2-7, with D perhaps TRBD1 or TRBD2 (5 bases each). The germline gives CDR1 SGHVS, CDR2 FQNEAQ. CDR3 length: 14 amino acids. Trimming stripped 2 bases from V and 4 bases from J, with 12 bases between. The CDR3 loop is CASSLSEGRYEQYF. The CDR3 nucleotides are TGTGCCAGCAGCTTAAGTGAGGGGCGGTACGAGCAGTACTTC.

The chain links TRBV28 to TRBJ1-3, with D unclear. The CDR3 runs 11 residues. Trimming cost V 6 bases and J 6 bases, with 6 bases left between them. Germline-derived CDR1 and CDR2 are MDHEN and SYDVKM. CDR3 DNA: TGTGCCAGCAGGACCGCAAACACCATATATTTT. It specifies CASRTANTIYF.

The genes are TRBV9 and TRBJ2-7; maybe TRBD1 (6 bases). Germline V gene sequence: CDR1 SGDLS, CDR2 YYNGEE. The CDR3 loop spans 14 amino acids. Trimming took 3 bases from V and 0 from J, leaving 10 bases between them. CDR3 DNA: TGTGCCAGCAGCGCGGACAGCCGCTCCTACGAGCAGTACTTC. The encoded protein is CASSADSRSYEQYF.

The chain carries TRBV7-8 and TRBJ1-5; D not certain. Looked up from germline, CDR1 is SGHVS and CDR2 is FQNEAQ. This CDR3 is built from 13 residues. V was cut by 5 bases and J by 6 bases, with 11 bases left in between. CDR3 nucleotide sequence: TGTGCCAGCAGCCAGCAGGACCGTCAGCCCCAGCATTTT. It specifies CASSQQDRQPQHF.

This clone was observed once. The V gene is TRBV5-1, the J gene TRBJ2-2; D not certain. From germline, CDR1 is SGHRS and CDR2 YFSETQ. V dropped 0 bases and J dropped 4 bases, with 7 bases sitting between them. This CDR3 spans 14 amino acids. The CDR3 loop is CASSLGQSTGELFF. The CDR3, as DNA: TGCGCCAGCAGCTTGGGGCAGAGCACCGGGGAGCTGTTTTTT.

The rearrangement joins TRBV4-1 to TRBJ2-2, with 12 bases matching TRBD2. CDR1 is MGHRA and CDR2 is YSYEKL in the germline V gene. The ends lost 3 bases at V and 6 bases at J; junction bases unmatched: 5. The CDR3 has 16 amino acids. CDR3 amino acids: CASSHPTSGRPGELFF. For the CDR3, the DNA is TGCGCCAGCAGCCACCCTACTAGCGGGAGGCCCGGGGAGCTGTTTTTT.

The chain employs TRBV28 and TRBJ2-6; either TRBD1 or TRBD2 may supply D (6 bases each). Looked up from germline, CDR1 is MDHEN and CDR2 is SYDVKM. Deletions cut 7 bases from V and 4 bases from J, with 17 bases between. The CDR3 is 16 amino acids. CDR3 sequence (DNA): TGTGCCAGCAACCCAGGGGAGGTTTCCGGGGCCAACGTCCTGACTTTC. Amino acids: CASNPGEVSGANVLTF. Full variable domain (outside the CDR3, taken from reference TRBV28 and TRBJ2-6): DVKVTQSSRYLVKRTGEKVFLECVQDMDHENMFWYRQDPGLGLRLIYFSYDVKMKEKGDIPEGYSVSREKKERFSLILESASTNQTSMYLCASNPGEVSGANVLTFGAGSRLTVL.

As DNA, the CDR3 is TGTGCCAGCAGCTTAATTACAGGGGACACTGAAGCTTTCTTT. It yields the protein CASSLITGDTEAFF. The chain employs TRBV11-2 and TRBJ1-1, with 7 bases lining up with TRBD1. V was pared by 2 bases and J by 3 bases, with 3 bases of the junction left unmatched. CDR1 is SGHAT and CDR2 is FQNNGV in the germline V gene. This CDR3 is 14 amino acids long.

The CDR3 loop reads CASSYGPTNEQFF. CDR3 nucleotide sequence: TGCGCCAGCAGCTATGGACCGACTAATGAGCAGTTCTTC. The V gene is TRBV5-1, the J gene TRBJ2-1, with D uncertain. Trimming shortened V by 3 bases and J by 7 bases, and 11 bases separated the two germline ends. This CDR3 comprises 13 residues. Looked up from germline, CDR1 is SGHRS and CDR2 is YFSETQ.

The chain uses TRBV2 and TRBJ1-5; D gene ambiguous. V gave up 1 base and J gave up 7 bases, with 8 bases separating them. The CDR3 runs 13 residues. CDR1 SNHLY and CDR2 FYNNEI come from the germline V gene. The CDR3: CASSEGIEQPQHF. CDR3 in DNA: TGTGCCAGCAGTGAAGGGATAGAGCAGCCCCAGCATTTT.

V usage is TRBV19 and J usage is TRBJ2-7; no firm D call. Trimming took off 5 bases at V and 5 bases at J, with 13 bases between the two ends. The CDR3 is 13 amino acids. Germline CDR1 LNHDA, CDR2 SQIVND (reference sequence). As DNA, the CDR3 is TGTGCCAGTAGTCTTCGACCCCTCCACGAGCAGTACTTC. Translated, it gives CASSLRPLHEQYF.

This clone was counted once. V and J are TRBV7-6 and TRBJ2-7; no clear D gene. Germline V gene sequence: CDR1 SGHVS, CDR2 FNYEAQ. Trimming removed 7 bases at V and 1 base at J, with 14 bases between. There are 14 residues in the CDR3. CDR3 loop: CASTPRASSYEQYF. The CDR3 DNA sequence: TGTGCCAGCACCCCCAGAGCGAGTTCCTACGAGCAGTACTTC.

This clone showed up just a few times. The CDR3 sequence: CASSMVGGPSEQYF. CDR3 in DNA: TGTGCCAGTAGTATGGTGGGGGGGCCGTCCGAGCAGTACTTC. The chain is built from TRBV19 and TRBJ2-7; D is perhaps TRBD2 (7 bases). The CDR3 spans 14 residues. Germline CDR1 is LNHDA and CDR2 is SQIVND (reference sequence). Trimming removed 3 bases from V and 6 bases from J, with 15 bases in between.

The chain has TRBV19 and TRBJ1-1; 8 nucleotides align to TRBD1. The ends lost 5 bases at V and 2 bases at J; junction bases unmatched: 4. Germline V gives CDR1 LNHDA, CDR2 SQIVND (reference sequence). The CDR3 covers 14 residues. CDR3 sequence (DNA): TGTGCCAGTAGTTGGACAGGGCAAAACACTGAAGCTTTCTTT. Its translation: CASSWTGQNTEAFF.

The V call is TRBV5-1, the J call TRBJ2-7; 8 positions match TRBD1. Germline V gives CDR1 SGHRS, CDR2 YFSETQ. After removal of 5 bases from V and 2 bases from J, the junction contained 3 bases not matched to a gene. CDR3 length: 13 amino acids. The CDR3 loop is CASSLTGAYEQYF. The CDR3 DNA reads as TGCGCCAGCAGTTTGACAGGGGCCTACGAGCAGTACTTC.